A single sample gave rise to the 23 T cell receptor beta chains below, sequenced in a study of a mutant IDH1 vaccine in newly diagnosed glioma. TCRdb keeps only in-frame clones here, not all; method: immunoSEQ multiplex PCR. The table lists approximately 16,000 clones, roughly 95% of them singletons, with about 3.5% in the top ten. This sample's time point: baseline, week 1 (first vaccination visit). Treatment given: pre-vaccination baseline after standard-of-care therapy. Source: peripheral blood mononuclear cells (PBMCs), taken from a glioma patient treated with radiotherapy, temozolomide or both. Receptors were obtained from a woman under 30 with glioma. Some clones in this sample may be carry-over from other donors' samples.

V is TRBV7-2 and J is TRBJ2-5, with D perhaps given as TRBD1 or TRBD2 (6 bases each). Per the germline V gene, CDR1 is SGHTA and CDR2 is FQGNSA. Trimming removed 2 bases from V and 9 bases from J, with 16 bases in between. The CDR3 is 14 amino acids. The CDR3 loop reads CASSLYGGGPAQYF. The CDR3 nucleotides are TGTGCCAGCAGCTTATATGGAGGGGGACCGGCCCAGTACTTC. Based on the CDR3 plus reference TRBV7-2 and TRBJ2-5, the full variable domain is GAGVSQSPSNKVTEKGKDVELRCDPISGHTALYWYRQSLGQGLEFLIYFQGNSAPDKSGLPSDRFSAERTGGSVSTLTIQRTQQEDSAVYLCASSLYGGGPAQYFGPGTRLLVL.

This clone was observed a single time. The chain uses TRBV4-3 and TRBJ2-3; 8 nucleotides line up with TRBD1. In germline, CDR1 is LGHNA, CDR2 YSLEER. The CDR3 is 19 amino acids. With V trimmed by 0 bases and J by 3 bases, 14 bases remained unmatched. The CDR3 DNA follows: TGCGCCAGCAGCCAAGATCATTTATTTGGGACAGGTAGGACAGATACGCAGTATTTT. Protein: CASSQDHLFGTGRTDTQYF.

This clone has just one count. The chain links TRBV6-7 to TRBJ1-2; possible D gene TRBD1, 6 bases. TRBV6-7 is filed as an ORF, its function uncertain. The CDR3 spans 17 residues. The V and J ends lost 2 bases and 8 bases respectively, with 24 bases between them. The CDR3 bases are TGTGCCAGCAGTTACCCCTTTCGGCTAGGGGGGCGGGAAGGCTACACCTTC. Amino acids: CASSYPFRLGGREGYTF.

The chain links TRBV4-2 to TRBJ2-1; D unclear. The V and J ends lost 1 base and 7 bases respectively, with 5 bases between them. The CDR3 is 12 amino acids. Germline CDR1 reads LGHNA; CDR2 reads YNFKEQ. CDR3: CASSQGKNEQFF. Written as DNA, the CDR3 is TGTGCCAGCAGCCAAGGGAAGAATGAGCAGTTCTTC.

The chain joins TRBV11-3 to TRBJ2-7, with a possible D match to TRBD1 (6 bases). The germline gives CDR1 SGHNT, CDR2 YENEEA. Trimming left V 5 bases short and J 6 bases short, with 14 bases between. This CDR3 comprises 13 residues. DNA of the CDR3: TGTGCCAGCAGCCGGGACACCGTTTCCGAGCAGTACTTC. This gives the protein CASSRDTVSEQYF.

V gene TRBV19 combines with J gene TRBJ2-6; D assignment may be TRBD1 or TRBD2 (6 bases each). This CDR3 contains 17 residues. From germline, CDR1 is LNHDA and CDR2 SQIVND (reference sequence). The germline V and J ends were trimmed by 3 bases and 2 bases, with 14 bases remaining between them. CDR3 DNA: TGTGCCAGTAGTATGGGGGGCTTCGGGACTGGGGCCAACGTCCTGACTTTC. Its protein is CASSMGGFGTGANVLTF.

The chain recombines TRBV5-4 with TRBJ2-7, with 9 bases fitting TRBD1. This CDR3 region has 14 residues. Germline V lookup: CDR1 SGHNT, CDR2 YYREEE (reference sequence). The V segment lost 4 bases and the J segment 1 base; nucleotides outside the gene matches: 3. The CDR3 region is CASSADRGSYEQYF. The CDR3 DNA is TGTGCCAGCAGCGCGGACAGGGGATCCTACGAGCAGTACTTC.

The rearrangement uses TRBV28 and TRBJ2-7; D may be TRBD1 (5 bases). Germline CDR1 MDHEN, CDR2 SYDVKM. The CDR3 covers 12 residues. Trimming left V 5 bases short and J 3 bases short, with 8 bases between. CDR3 nucleotides: TGTGCCAGCAGTCGACAGAACTACGAGCAGTACTTC. This gives the protein CASSRQNYEQYF.

This sequence joins TRBV27 and TRBJ1-2; D uncertain. CDR1 is MNHEY, CDR2 SMNVEV, per germline (reference sequence). V was cut by 2 bases and J by 8 bases, with 15 bases left in between. This CDR3 comprises 14 residues. CDR3: CASSLNPSNIGYTF. The CDR3 DNA follows: TGTGCCAGCAGTTTAAACCCTTCAAATATCGGCTACACCTTC.

The genes are TRBV7-1 and TRBJ2-6; D call uncertain. TRBV7-1 is annotated as an ORF whose role is uncertain. V gave up 5 bases and J gave up 5 bases, with 13 bases separating them. CDR3 length equals 15 residues. CDR3 protein: CASSPRQSRANVLTF. The CDR3 DNA follows: TGTGCCAGCAGCCCGCGACAAAGTCGGGCCAACGTCCTGACTTTC.

V and J are TRBV19 and TRBJ2-7; D gene uncertain. Trimming cost V 4 bases and J 7 bases, with 20 bases left between them. Germline CDR1 is LNHDA and CDR2 is SQIVND (reference sequence). This CDR3 contains 15 residues. CDR3 bases: TGTGCCAGTAGTAGCTCGTCCCGTGATTTAAGGGAGCAGTACTTC. This gives the protein CASSSSSRDLREQYF.

A remark on this clone: Sequence at one end of the junction differs from germline and may be a read error. The chain links TRBV28 to TRBJ2-7, with 9 bases that match TRBD1. The CDR3 contains 11 residues. CDR1 is MDHEN and CDR2 is SYDVKM in the germline V gene. The CDR3 nucleotides are TGTGCCAGCAGTTTACGGGACAGGGTCCACTTC. This gives the protein CASSLRDRVHF.

J is TRBJ1-3 and V is TRBV4-3; D is unclear. This CDR3 region has 15 residues. V was pared by 5 bases and J by 3 bases, with 14 bases between. Germline-derived CDR1 and CDR2 are LGHNA and YSLEER. The CDR3 reads CASSEVGVGGNTIYF. CDR3 DNA: TGCGCCAGCAGCGAAGTAGGAGTCGGTGGAAACACCATATATTTT.

The chain is built from TRBV7-9 and TRBJ2-1; 8 bases align to TRBD2. The germline CDR1 and CDR2 sequences are SEHNR and FQNEAQ (reference sequence). With V trimmed by 5 bases and J by 3 bases, 3 bases remained unmatched. The CDR3 has 14 residues. Written as DNA, the CDR3 is TGTGCCAGCAGCCTTAGCGGGATCTACAATGAGCAGTTCTTC. Residues: CASSLSGIYNEQFF.

V is TRBV7-8 and J is TRBJ2-5; TRBD2 agrees at 11 bases. The CDR3 covers 16 residues. J was trimmed by 4 bases and V by 5 bases; bases with no gene match: 9. Germline-derived CDR1 and CDR2 are SGHVS and FQNEAQ. The CDR3 protein is CASSDTLAGGGETQYF. CDR3 coding DNA: TGTGCCAGCAGCGATACCCTAGCGGGGGGCGGAGAGACCCAGTACTTC.

The gene calls are TRBV2 and TRBJ1-2; TRBD1 agrees at 7 bases. This CDR3 has 17 amino acids. CDR1 is SNHLY and CDR2 is FYNNEI in the germline V gene. Unmatched junction bases numbered 16, after V lost 8 bases and J lost 1 base. Here the CDR3 DNA reads TGTGCCAGCTCCAAACCAGCGACAGGGTCTATTAACTATGGCTACACCTTC. It codes for CASSKPATGSINYGYTF. The variable domain in full, completed from reference TRBV2 and TRBJ1-2, reads EPEVTQTPSHQVTQMGQEVILRCVPISNHLYFYWYRQILGQKVEFLVSFYNNEISEKSEIFDDQFSVERPDGSNFTLKIRSTKLEDSAMYFCASSKPATGSINYGYTFGSGTRLTVV.

The CDR3 bases are TGCGCCAGCAGCTTGGCCTTTGTAGATAATTCACCCCTCCACTTT. It translates to CASSLAFVDNSPLHF. The J gene is TRBJ1-6, the V gene TRBV5-1; D gene ambiguous. Trimming removed 0 bases from V and 5 bases from J, with 9 bases in between. The CDR3 spans 15 residues. From germline, CDR1 is SGHRS and CDR2 YFSETQ.

The chain uses TRBV27 and TRBJ2-7, with TRBD2 matching over 7 bases. V lost 2 bases to trimming and J lost 0 bases; unmatched junction nucleotides: 7. Germline loops: CDR1 MNHEY, CDR2 SMNVEV (reference sequence). The CDR3 is 16 residues long. CDR3 protein: CASSLGAGTSSYEQYF. The DNA of the CDR3 is TGTGCCAGCAGTTTAGGAGCGGGGACCAGCTCCTACGAGCAGTACTTC.

V gene TRBV18 combines with J gene TRBJ1-2, with 8 nucleotides matching TRBD1. The CDR3 contains 13 residues. From germline, CDR1 is KGHSH and CDR2 LQKENI. With 3 bases clipped from V and 8 bases from J, the junction kept 5 bases outside the gene matches. The CDR3 reads CASSPGTGQGYTF. DNA for the CDR3: TGTGCCAGCTCACCGGGGACAGGCCAAGGCTACACCTTC.

The chain has TRBV7-8 and TRBJ2-7; no clear D gene. The CDR3 sequence is 14 residues long. Trimming removed 2 bases from V and 2 bases from J, with 10 bases in between. The germline V gene encodes CDR1 SGHVS and CDR2 FQNEAQ. The CDR3 DNA reads as TGTGCCAGCAGCTTAAGTGAGGTTACCTACGAGCAGTACTTC. The encoded protein is CASSLSEVTYEQYF.

The chain carries TRBV19 and TRBJ1-5; D remains ambiguous. The CDR3 length is 14 residues. The germline V gene encodes CDR1 LNHDA and CDR2 SQIVND (reference sequence). Trimming shortened V by 6 bases and J by 0 bases, and 9 bases separated the two germline ends. The CDR3 reads CASRTEGSNQPQHF. The CDR3 DNA follows: TGTGCCAGTAGGACTGAGGGTAGCAATCAGCCCCAGCATTTT.

The J gene is TRBJ2-2, the V gene TRBV5-1; 7 bases align to TRBD2. Unmatched junction bases numbered 10, after V lost 5 bases and J lost 6 bases. CDR3 length: 15 residues. CDR1 and CDR2 (germline): SGHRS, YFSETQ. CDR3 region: CASRRAGDGSGELFF. CDR3 DNA: TGCGCCAGCAGGCGGGCGGGAGATGGTTCCGGGGAGCTGTTTTTT.

This clone is a singleton in its sample. Here the CDR3 DNA reads TGTGCCAGTAGCCCCCCACCGGGACAGGGGGCCCGCTACACCTTC. Amino acids: CASSPPPGQGARYTF. The rearrangement joins TRBV19 to TRBJ1-2; 12 nucleotides agree with TRBD1. The germline gives CDR1 LNHDA, CDR2 SQIVND (reference sequence). J gave up 9 bases and V 6 bases, and 11 bases lay outside the gene matches. The CDR3 loop spans 15 amino acids.